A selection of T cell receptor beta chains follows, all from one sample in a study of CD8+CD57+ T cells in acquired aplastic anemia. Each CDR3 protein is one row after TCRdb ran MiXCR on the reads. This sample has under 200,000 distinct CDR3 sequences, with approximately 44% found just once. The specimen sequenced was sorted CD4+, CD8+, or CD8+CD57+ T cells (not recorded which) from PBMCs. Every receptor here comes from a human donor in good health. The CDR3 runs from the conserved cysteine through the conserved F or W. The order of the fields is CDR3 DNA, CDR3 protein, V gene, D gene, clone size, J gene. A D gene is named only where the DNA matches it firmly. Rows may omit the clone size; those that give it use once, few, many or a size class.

CDR3nt: TGTGCCAGCAGTCGCTATACAGAGCAGTACTTC; CDR3aa: CASSRYTEQYF; v_gene: TRBV12-3/TRBV12-4; d_gene: -; abundance: many; j_gene: TRBJ2-7
CDR3nt: TGTGCCAGCAGTGAAGCGGCAGGGGGCCACTATGGCTACACCTTC; CDR3aa: CASSEAAGGHYGYTF; v_gene: TRBV6-1; d_gene: TRBD1; abundance: many; j_gene: TRBJ1-2
CDR3nt: TGTGCCAGCAGCCCCGGCCGGACAGGGACCATCTACGAGCAGTACTTC; CDR3aa: CASSPGRTGTIYEQYF; v_gene: TRBV11-2; d_gene: TRBD1; abundance: few; j_gene: TRBJ2-7
CDR3nt: TGCGCCAGCAGTGAGGGTGCCGCGCTGAGGGAGACCCAGTACTTC; CDR3aa: CASSEGAALRETQYF; v_gene: TRBV10-1; d_gene: -; abundance: -; j_gene: TRBJ2-5
CDR3nt: TGTGCCAAAGACAGGGAAGGTGGTGAGACCCAGTACTTC; CDR3aa: CAKDREGGETQYF; v_gene: TRBV2; d_gene: TRBD1; abundance: few; j_gene: TRBJ2-5
CDR3nt: TGTGCCAGCAGCTTTGTGGCAGAAGAGACCCAGTACTTC; CDR3aa: CASSFVAEETQYF; v_gene: TRBV11-3; d_gene: -; abundance: many; j_gene: TRBJ2-5
CDR3nt: TGTGCCAGCAGCTTAGATTCGAGCGATGGAGAGACCCAGTACTTC; CDR3aa: CASSLDSSDGETQYF; v_gene: TRBV7-2; d_gene: -; abundance: many; j_gene: TRBJ2-5
CDR3nt: TGTGCCAGCAGCTTTCAGGGGGCCAAGGAAAAACTGTTTTTT; CDR3aa: CASSFQGAKEKLFF; v_gene: TRBV7-2; d_gene: TRBD1; abundance: many; j_gene: TRBJ1-4
CDR3nt: TGTGCCAGCACCCCCGGACAGGGTGGTCAGCCCCAGCATTTT; CDR3aa: CASTPGQGGQPQHF; v_gene: TRBV16; d_gene: TRBD1; abundance: many; j_gene: TRBJ1-5
CDR3nt: TGTGCCAGCAGTTCGGACGGAGCCTACGAGCAGTACTTC; CDR3aa: CASSSDGAYEQYF; v_gene: TRBV24-1; d_gene: -; abundance: few; j_gene: TRBJ2-7
CDR3nt: TGTGCCAGCAGTTCTCCGGGGAGGGGCCCTTACAATGAGCAGTTCTTC; CDR3aa: CASSSPGRGPYNEQFF; v_gene: TRBV27; d_gene: TRBD2; abundance: -; j_gene: TRBJ2-1
CDR3nt: TGCAGTGCTAGATGGGCCAGTGAGACCCAGTACTTC; CDR3aa: CSARWASETQYF; v_gene: TRBV20-1; d_gene: -; abundance: many; j_gene: TRBJ2-5
CDR3nt: TGTGCCAGCAGTGAATTCGGGACTAGCGGGACAGCTAGCACAGATACGCAGTATTTT; CDR3aa: CASSEFGTSGTASTDTQYF; v_gene: TRBV25-1; d_gene: TRBD2; abundance: -; j_gene: TRBJ2-3
CDR3nt: TGTGCCAGCGGGGGGACCACGCGAGGGGAGCTGTTTTTT; CDR3aa: CASGGTTRGELFF; v_gene: TRBV2; d_gene: -; abundance: few; j_gene: TRBJ2-2
CDR3nt: TGTGCCAGCAGCGTAGTGGGACTAGCGGGGGGGAGGACAGATACGCAGTATTTT; CDR3aa: CASSVVGLAGGRTDTQYF; v_gene: TRBV9; d_gene: TRBD2; abundance: -; j_gene: TRBJ2-3
CDR3nt: TGTGCCATCACCGGACAACTCTCTGGGGCCAACGTCCTGACTTTC; CDR3aa: CAITGQLSGANVLTF; v_gene: TRBV10-3; d_gene: -; abundance: many; j_gene: TRBJ2-6
CDR3nt: TGCACCAGCAGCTTGGGGGCCCTACAGGGAACTAGCACAGATACGCAGTATTTT; CDR3aa: CTSSLGALQGTSTDTQYF; v_gene: TRBV5-1; d_gene: -; abundance: -; j_gene: TRBJ2-3
CDR3nt: TGTGCCAGCAGGGACAGGATAACTAATGAAAAACTGTTTTTT; CDR3aa: CASRDRITNEKLFF; v_gene: TRBV6-1; d_gene: TRBD1; abundance: -; j_gene: TRBJ1-4
CDR3nt: TGTGCCAGTAGTATCGGGGGACTAGGTTCACCCCTCCACTTT; CDR3aa: CASSIGGLGSPLHF; v_gene: TRBV19; d_gene: -; abundance: -; j_gene: TRBJ1-6
CDR3nt: TGTGCTAGTGGTTTGGTAGGAGATACGCAGTATTTT; CDR3aa: CASGLVGDTQYF; v_gene: TRBV12-5; d_gene: -; abundance: many; j_gene: TRBJ2-3
CDR3nt: TGTGCCAGCACGGCCTTCTACGAGCAGTACTTC; CDR3aa: CASTAFYEQYF; v_gene: TRBV6-1; d_gene: -; abundance: -; j_gene: TRBJ2-7
CDR3nt: TGTGCCACCAGTGATGGGTACAATGAGCAGTTCTTC; CDR3aa: CATSDGYNEQFF; v_gene: TRBV24-1; d_gene: -; abundance: -; j_gene: TRBJ2-1
CDR3nt: TGTGCCAGCAGTTGGGGCAGGGGGCGTCGAGAGACCCAGTACTTC; CDR3aa: CASSWGRGRRETQYF; v_gene: TRBV27; d_gene: TRBD1; abundance: -; j_gene: TRBJ2-5
CDR3nt: TGCAGCGTGGGGGGGGGTATGAACACTGAAGCTTTCTTT; CDR3aa: CSVGGGMNTEAFF; v_gene: TRBV29-1; d_gene: -; abundance: -; j_gene: TRBJ1-1
CDR3nt: TGTGCCATCAGTGAGTCGACAGATACGCAGTATTTT; CDR3aa: CAISESTDTQYF; v_gene: TRBV10-3; d_gene: -; abundance: -; j_gene: TRBJ2-3
CDR3nt: TGTGCCAGCAGTTTACAAAGTCAGGGGACCTACGAGCAGTACTTC; CDR3aa: CASSLQSQGTYEQYF; v_gene: TRBV12-3/TRBV12-4; d_gene: -; abundance: many; j_gene: TRBJ2-7
CDR3nt: TGTGCCAGCAGCTTCCCCTTCACCGGGGAGCTGTTTTTT; CDR3aa: CASSFPFTGELFF; v_gene: TRBV7-9; d_gene: -; abundance: many; j_gene: TRBJ2-2
CDR3nt: TGCAGCGTTCGAGGCCGGGAGAACTATGGCTACACCTTC; CDR3aa: CSVRGRENYGYTF; v_gene: TRBV29-1; d_gene: -; abundance: -; j_gene: TRBJ1-2
CDR3nt: TGTGCCACCAGTGAACCGACTAGCGGGTCCACCTACGAGCAGTACTTC; CDR3aa: CATSEPTSGSTYEQYF; v_gene: TRBV24-1; d_gene: TRBD2; abundance: -; j_gene: TRBJ2-7
CDR3nt: TGTGCCAGCTCACCGCAGCGACAGGTATCCACAGATACGCAGTATTTT; CDR3aa: CASSPQRQVSTDTQYF; v_gene: TRBV18; d_gene: -; abundance: -; j_gene: TRBJ2-3
CDR3nt: TGCAGCGCCGGGACAGCTTTTTCTGGAAACACCATATATTTT; CDR3aa: CSAGTAFSGNTIYF; v_gene: TRBV20-1; d_gene: TRBD1; abundance: -; j_gene: TRBJ1-3
CDR3nt: TGCAGTGCTAGAGCGGGGTTATACGAGCAGTACTTC; CDR3aa: CSARAGLYEQYF; v_gene: TRBV20-1; d_gene: -; abundance: once; j_gene: TRBJ2-7
CDR3nt: TGTGCCAGCAGTCTTCGGACAGGGGTGGGGACTGAAGCTTTCTTT; CDR3aa: CASSLRTGVGTEAFF; v_gene: TRBV12-3/TRBV12-4; d_gene: TRBD1; abundance: -; j_gene: TRBJ1-1
CDR3nt: TGCAGTGCGGTAGCGGGACAGGGTAGCGGGGAGCTGTTTTTT; CDR3aa: CSAVAGQGSGELFF; v_gene: TRBV20-1; d_gene: -; abundance: many; j_gene: TRBJ2-2
CDR3nt: TGTGCCAGCCAGGACAGAACTAACTATGGCTACACCTTC; CDR3aa: CASQDRTNYGYTF; v_gene: TRBV12-3/TRBV12-4; d_gene: -; abundance: many; j_gene: TRBJ1-2
CDR3nt: TGTGCCATCAGTGAGTCACCGGGAAGCTATGGCTACACCTTC; CDR3aa: CAISESPGSYGYTF; v_gene: TRBV10-3; d_gene: -; abundance: -; j_gene: TRBJ1-2
CDR3nt: TGTGCCACCAGCAGAGGGCGACCTCCCGATACGCAGTATTTT; CDR3aa: CATSRGRPPDTQYF; v_gene: TRBV15; d_gene: -; abundance: -; j_gene: TRBJ2-3
CDR3nt: TGTGCCAGCAGTGAAGGGACTAGCGGGAGAGGGGAGCAGTTCTTC; CDR3aa: CASSEGTSGRGEQFF; v_gene: TRBV2; d_gene: TRBD2; abundance: many; j_gene: TRBJ2-1
CDR3nt: TGTGCCATCGGACAGGGGGCGCGGGAGCAGTACTTC; CDR3aa: CAIGQGAREQYF; v_gene: TRBV10-3; d_gene: TRBD1; abundance: -; j_gene: TRBJ2-7
CDR3nt: TGCGCCAGCAAGAGGACAGGGGAGTTGGCTGGAGACACCATATATTTT; CDR3aa: CASKRTGELAGDTIYF; v_gene: TRBV10-2; d_gene: TRBD1; abundance: -; j_gene: TRBJ1-3
CDR3nt: TGTGCCAGCAGTGGGGCGATCGGCCTTGGAAACACCATATATTTT; CDR3aa: CASSGAIGLGNTIYF; v_gene: TRBV12-3/TRBV12-4; d_gene: -; abundance: many; j_gene: TRBJ1-3
CDR3nt: TGTGCCAGCAGCTCGCCGACAGGAACTGGAAACACCATATATTTT; CDR3aa: CASSSPTGTGNTIYF; v_gene: TRBV5-6; d_gene: -; abundance: many; j_gene: TRBJ1-3
CDR3nt: TGCAGTGCTAGAGAACACGCTAGCGGGAGGGCCACTGAGCAGTTCTTC; CDR3aa: CSAREHASGRATEQFF; v_gene: TRBV20-1; d_gene: TRBD2; abundance: -; j_gene: TRBJ2-1
CDR3nt: TGTGCCAGCAGTGTAGTCGATACGCAGTATTTT; CDR3aa: CASSVVDTQYF; v_gene: TRBV25-1; d_gene: -; abundance: many; j_gene: TRBJ2-3
CDR3nt: TGTGCCACCAGGACAGGGCCGAACCCTAACTATGGCTACACCTTC; CDR3aa: CATRTGPNPNYGYTF; v_gene: TRBV10-3; d_gene: TRBD1; abundance: many; j_gene: TRBJ1-2
CDR3nt: TGTGCCAGCTCACCACGGGACGGGAGCTTCTACGAGCAGTACTTC; CDR3aa: CASSPRDGSFYEQYF; v_gene: TRBV18; d_gene: -; abundance: -; j_gene: TRBJ2-7
CDR3nt: TGCGCCAGCAGCTTGGTAGCCACCGGGGATACGCAGTATTTT; CDR3aa: CASSLVATGDTQYF; v_gene: TRBV5-1; d_gene: -; abundance: -; j_gene: TRBJ2-3
CDR3nt: TGTGCCAACAGCTTTTCGAGAAGAGAGACTGAAGCCTTCTTT; CDR3aa: CANSFSRRETEAFF; v_gene: TRBV7-9; d_gene: -; abundance: once; j_gene: TRBJ1-1
CDR3nt: TGTGCCACCGGGACTAGCGGCACAGATACGCAGTATTTT; CDR3aa: CATGTSGTDTQYF; v_gene: TRBV2; d_gene: TRBD2; abundance: many; j_gene: TRBJ2-3
CDR3nt: TGTGCCAGCAGCTACATCTACCAGGGCCGCAAGGTAAATACGCAGTATTTT; CDR3aa: CASSYIYQGRKVNTQYF; v_gene: TRBV5-4; d_gene: -; abundance: -; j_gene: TRBJ2-3
CDR3nt: TGCAGTGCTACCGCGACTAGCGGTTCCTACAATGAGCAGTTCTTC; CDR3aa: CSATATSGSYNEQFF; v_gene: TRBV20-1; d_gene: TRBD2; abundance: once; j_gene: TRBJ2-1
CDR3nt: TGTGCCAGCAGCTCAGGGGGCACAGGGGGTTTCTACAATGAGCAGTTCTTC; CDR3aa: CASSSGGTGGFYNEQFF; v_gene: TRBV11-2; d_gene: TRBD1; abundance: few; j_gene: TRBJ2-1
CDR3nt: TGTGCCAGCAGCCCCAGGGCTAGCGGGACCCAGTACTTC; CDR3aa: CASSPRASGTQYF; v_gene: TRBV7-2; d_gene: TRBD2; abundance: -; j_gene: TRBJ2-5
CDR3nt: TGTGCCAGCAGCGTTTCAGGGACAGGGAGGGCCTACGAGCAGTACTTC; CDR3aa: CASSVSGTGRAYEQYF; v_gene: TRBV7-6; d_gene: TRBD1; abundance: -; j_gene: TRBJ2-7
CDR3nt: TGCAGTGCTAGGAAGACAGGTGCGGCGGAGACCCAGTACTTC; CDR3aa: CSARKTGAAETQYF; v_gene: TRBV20-1; d_gene: -; abundance: -; j_gene: TRBJ2-5